The next 27 T cell receptor beta chains were all read from a single sample in a study of shared clonotypes between healthy human individuals. Here immunoSEQ multiplex PCR was the method, and the copy in TCRdb shows in-frame clones only, minus some. The sample consists of some 2.4 million clones, 90% to 95% of them appearing once. The sample comprised naive CD4+ T cells from PBMCs. The subset here: CD45RA+ positively selected. The receptor set was obtained from a man aged 18 to 35 in good health. Some clones in this sample may be carry-over from other donors' samples.

This chain joins TRBV19 and TRBJ2-2, with D uncertain. This CDR3 has 17 amino acids. Between the trimmed V and J ends, which lost 10 bases and 0 bases, there was a span of 21 bases. The germline V gene has CDR1 LNHDA and CDR2 SQIVND (reference sequence). The DNA for the CDR3 is TGTGCCACCCATCGCGCGGCCAAGACTTCGAACACCGGGGAGCTGTTTTTT. It specifies CATHRAAKTSNTGELFF.

CDR3: CAWRLGGGNTIYF. The CDR3 coding sequence is TGTGCCTGGAGATTAGGTGGTGGAAACACCATATATTTT. The chain uses TRBV30 and TRBJ1-3; D not resolved. CDR1 GTSNPN and CDR2 SVGIG come from the germline V gene (reference sequence). The CDR3 length is 13 residues. The germline V and J ends were trimmed by 3 bases and 3 bases, with 9 bases remaining between them.

The chain employs TRBV15 and TRBJ1-4, with unresolved D. Germline V lookup: CDR1 LNHNV, CDR2 YYDKDF (reference sequence). The CDR3 runs 16 residues. Trimming left V 0 bases short and J 0 bases short, with 8 bases between. This chain's CDR3 is CATSREYGSTNEKLFF. The CDR3 region has the DNA TGTGCCACCAGCAGAGAATATGGATCAACTAATGAAAAACTGTTTTTT.

This chain joins TRBV25-1 and TRBJ1-1, with a possible D match to TRBD1 (6 bases). V lost 8 bases, J lost 2 bases, and 24 bases lay in between. The CDR3 loop spans 17 amino acids. CDR1 and CDR2 from the germline V gene are MGHDK and SYGVNS. CDR3 sequence reads: CASGRKGHFQTNTEAFF. CDR3 DNA sequence: TGTGCCAGCGGTAGGAAGGGACATTTTCAGACTAACACTGAAGCTTTCTTT.

The chain joins TRBV5-1 to TRBJ2-2; no clear D. The germline gives CDR1 SGHRS, CDR2 YFSETQ. This CDR3 region has 13 residues. V shed 3 bases and J shed 4 bases, with 7 bases lying between them. The CDR3 is CASSSIPTGELFF. CDR3 DNA: TGCGCCAGCAGCTCCATTCCCACCGGGGAGCTGTTTTTT.

The chain couples TRBV5-4 to TRBJ2-1; unclear D gene. The length of the CDR3 is 16 residues. Germline V CDR1 and CDR2: SGHNT, YYREEE (reference sequence). Trimming stripped 4 bases from V and 0 bases from J, with 14 bases between. The CDR3 here is CASSPAGVSSYNEQFF. The CDR3 region has the DNA TGTGCCAGCAGCCCAGCAGGCGTTAGCTCCTACAATGAGCAGTTCTTC.

This chain joins TRBV6-1 and TRBJ2-3; D is perhaps TRBD1 (6 bases). Trimming stripped 6 bases from V and 4 bases from J, with 14 bases between. Germline-derived CDR1 and CDR2 are MNHNS and SASEGT. This CDR3 region has 14 residues. CDR3: CASSDPRGADTQYF. The CDR3 DNA reads as TGTGCCAGCAGCGACCCCAGGGGTGCAGATACGCAGTATTTT.

This rearrangement joins TRBV19 to TRBJ2-3; 7 nucleotides agree with TRBD2. CDR3 length: 16 amino acids. The trim removed 11 bases at V and 3 bases at J, leaving 17 bases unmatched. CDR1 and CDR2 from the germline V gene are LNHDA and SQIVND (reference sequence). CDR3 residues: CAFPPKGGSPTDTQYF. CDR3 DNA: TGTGCCTTCCCACCGAAGGGCGGGAGCCCAACAGATACGCAGTATTTT.

V and J are TRBV28 and TRBJ2-5; perhaps TRBD2 as D (6 bases). The last part of the DNA fits TRBJ2-7 better; the J call may be wrong. The CDR3 loop spans 15 amino acids. CDR1 is MDHEN and CDR2 is SYDVKM in the germline V gene. CDR3 in amino acids: CAILDAAAGTYEQYF. Written as DNA, the CDR3 is TGTGCCATCCTTGACGCAGCCGCGGGGACCTACGAGCAGTACTTC.

The J gene is TRBJ2-3, the V gene TRBV6-6; the D gene is possibly TRBD1 (5 bases). In germline, CDR1 is MNHNY, CDR2 SVGAGI (reference sequence). This CDR3 has 15 residues. Trimming removed 6 bases at V and 0 bases at J, with 13 bases between. CDR3 region: CASSAWGRSTDTQYF. As DNA, the CDR3 is TGTGCCAGCAGCGCCTGGGGCAGAAGCACAGATACGCAGTATTTT.

The chain couples TRBV6-5 to TRBJ2-7, with a possible D match to TRBD2 (6 bases). In germline, CDR1 is MNHEY, CDR2 SVGAGI. Trimming stripped 3 bases from V and 2 bases from J, with 11 bases between. This CDR3 contains 14 residues. The CDR3 DNA reads TGTGCCAGCAGTTATGCAGCGGGTACCTACGAGCAGTACTTC. This encodes CASSYAAGTYEQYF.

The chain employs TRBV4-1 and TRBJ1-2; TRBD1 might be the D (6 bases). CDR3 size: 14 residues. Trimming left V 3 bases short and J 4 bases short, with 12 bases between. CDR1 is MGHRA and CDR2 is YSYEKL in the germline V gene. The CDR3: CASSHEQGGYGYTF. In DNA, the CDR3 is TGCGCCAGCAGCCATGAACAGGGAGGCTATGGCTACACCTTC.

V and J are TRBV10-3 and TRBJ1-2, with 10 bases lining up with TRBD1. With 0 bases clipped from V and 4 bases from J, the junction kept 8 bases outside the gene matches. Germline V lookup: CDR1 ENHRY, CDR2 SYGVKD. The CDR3 has 17 amino acids. The CDR3 spells CAISESGQGLLLYGYTF. The CDR3 coding sequence is TGTGCCATCAGTGAGTCGGGACAGGGGCTGCTGCTCTATGGCTACACCTTC.

The chain combines TRBV6-1 with TRBJ1-6; TRBD1 might be the D (5 bases). Germline V gene sequence: CDR1 MNHNS, CDR2 SASEGT. The CDR3 sequence is 13 residues long. Trimming shortened V by 11 bases and J by 1 base, and 9 bases separated the two germline ends. CDR3 loop: CAGGVSYNSPLHF. The CDR3 DNA is TGTGCCGGAGGGGTGTCCTATAATTCACCCCTCCACTTT.

The chain uses TRBV4-3 and TRBJ2-5; 8 bases fit TRBD1. The V and J ends lost 0 bases and 4 bases, in that order; junction bases with no gene match: 4. The CDR3 spans 15 residues. Germline V gene sequence: CDR1 LGHNA, CDR2 YSLEER. The CDR3 region is CASSQDRGPAETQYF. CDR3 DNA: TGCGCCAGCAGCCAAGACAGGGGGCCGGCAGAGACCCAGTACTTC.

The chain joins TRBV7-3 to TRBJ2-1; tentatively, D is TRBD2 (6 bases). Germline V gene sequence: CDR1 SGHTA, CDR2 FQGTGA. Trimming removed 6 bases at V and 8 bases at J, with 14 bases between. The CDR3 covers 13 residues. In DNA form, the CDR3 reads TGTGCCAGCAGACGTACTAGCACCGATGAGCAGTTCTTC. Its translation: CASRRTSTDEQFF.

The CDR3 DNA is TGTGCCACCAGCAGAGGACTAGCGGGAGTGGGCGAGCAGTACTTC. Amino acid sequence: CATSRGLAGVGEQYF. V is TRBV15 and J is TRBJ2-7, with TRBD2 identical over 12 bases. The V and J ends lost 1 base and 6 bases, in that order; junction bases with no gene match: 4. The germline gives CDR1 LNHNV, CDR2 YYDKDF (reference sequence). CDR3 size: 15 residues.

Concerning this clone itself: Other DNA sequences within the sample encode an identical CDR3. The chain combines TRBV4-1 with TRBJ2-3; the D is unclear. The germline V and J ends were trimmed by 1 base and 4 bases, with 3 bases remaining between them. This CDR3 region has 12 residues. The V gene's germline CDR1 is MGHRA and CDR2 YSYEKL. As DNA, the CDR3 is TGCGCCAGCAGCCAAGTCGCAGATACGCAGTATTTT. This codes for CASSQVADTQYF.

The chain employs TRBV2 and TRBJ1-5; TRBD1 is a possible D gene (6 bases). Germline-derived CDR1 and CDR2 are SNHLY and FYNNEI. The CDR3 runs 16 residues. V was clipped by 5 bases and J by 0 bases, with 14 bases between them. The CDR3 protein is CASSLQGRASNQPQHF. The DNA for the CDR3 is TGTGCCAGCAGTTTACAGGGACGGGCTAGCAATCAGCCCCAGCATTTT. Looking up the rest from reference TRBV2 and TRBJ1-5 gives the full variable domain: EPEVTQTPSHQVTQMGQEVILRCVPISNHLYFYWYRQILGQKVEFLVSFYNNEISEKSEIFDDQFSVERPDGSNFTLKIRSTKLEDSAMYFCASSLQGRASNQPQHFGDGTRLSIL.

The chain employs TRBV6-1 and TRBJ2-7; 9 positions agree with TRBD1. The junction had 13 bases not matched to a gene; V was cut back by 4 bases and J by 6 bases. Germline CDR1 is MNHNS and CDR2 is SASEGT. The CDR3 sequence is 16 residues long. CDR3 sequence reads: CASSAKQRDRASEQYF. The CDR3 bases are TGTGCCAGCAGTGCTAAGCAGAGGGACAGGGCGTCCGAGCAGTACTTC.

This clone was detected a few times. The V and J genes are TRBV6-1 and TRBJ1-5; D perhaps matches TRBD1 (5 bases). CDR1 MNHNS and CDR2 SASEGT come from the germline V gene. The CDR3 contains 14 residues. The V and J ends lost 1 base and 3 bases respectively, with 7 bases between them. CDR3 amino acids: CASSEGQINQPQHF. CDR3 nucleotides: TGTGCCAGCAGTGAAGGACAGATCAATCAGCCCCAGCATTTT.

V is TRBV7-9 and J is TRBJ1-5, with 10 positions matching TRBD1. V shed 2 bases and J 6 bases; nucleotides not matched to a gene: 10. From germline, CDR1 is SEHNR and CDR2 FQNEAQ (reference sequence). The CDR3 is 17 amino acids. The CDR3 nucleotides are TGTGCCAGCAGCTTACTATCGGGACAGGGGAAGGGTCAGCCCCAGCATTTT. The encoded protein is CASSLLSGQGKGQPQHF.

The chain has TRBV7-9 and TRBJ2-5; 11 bases match TRBD2. Germline trimming cut 7 bases from V and 4 bases from J; bases unmatched to any gene: 14. CDR3 length: 17 amino acids. CDR1 is SEHNR, CDR2 FQNEAQ, per germline (reference sequence). CDR3 protein: CASILSSGRSGVETQYF. The CDR3 DNA sequence: TGTGCCAGCATCCTTTCTAGCGGGAGGAGTGGAGTAGAGACCCAGTACTTC.

This sequence joins TRBV5-5 and TRBJ2-3; TRBD1 agrees at 7 bases. Germline V gene data show CDR1 as SGHKS and CDR2 as YYEKEE (reference sequence). J gave up 0 bases and V 5 bases, and 12 bases lay outside the gene matches. The CDR3 has 17 amino acids. CDR3 sequence (DNA): TGTGCCAGCAGACCCACCGGGACAGCGATAAGCACAGATACGCAGTATTTT. Its protein product is CASRPTGTAISTDTQYF. The variable domain in full, with the rest retrieved from reference TRBV5-5 and TRBJ2-3, is DAGVTQSPTHLIKTRGQQVTLRCSPISGHKSVSWYQQVLGQGPQFIFQYYEKEERGRGNFPDRFSARQFPNYSSELNVNALLLGDSALYLCASRPTGTAISTDTQYFGPGTRLTVL.

The sample holds one count of this clone. The DNA of the CDR3 is TGTGCCAGCAGGCTGGTTACAGGACTACATGGTGGCGGGGAGCTGTTTTTT. This codes for CASRLVTGLHGGGELFF. The V gene is TRBV7-6, the J gene TRBJ2-2; D perhaps matches TRBD2 (6 bases). The CDR3 covers 17 residues. V gave up 6 bases and J gave up 7 bases, with 24 bases separating them. Per germline, CDR1 SGHVS and CDR2 FNYEAQ.

The chain is built from TRBV28 and TRBJ2-1; 7 positions match TRBD1. CDR1 and CDR2 (germline): MDHEN, SYDVKM. V lost 3 bases, J lost 6 bases, and 8 bases stayed unmatched. The CDR3 sequence is 15 residues long. CDR3 region: CASSLSGGIGNEQFF. Written as DNA, the CDR3 is TGTGCCAGCAGTTTGTCAGGGGGAATCGGCAATGAGCAGTTCTTC.

The CDR3 spells CASSISPGRVAQHF. For the CDR3, the DNA is TGTGCCAGTAGTATATCCCCCGGTAGGGTGGCCCAGCATTTT. The V and J genes are TRBV19 and TRBJ1-5; D ambiguous. Germline CDR1 is LNHDA and CDR2 is SQIVND (reference sequence). V lost 2 bases and J 11 bases, leaving 16 bases between the germline ends. The CDR3 consists of 14 residues.